The T cell receptor (beta chain) described here comes from a study of radiation and T cells in renal cell carcinoma. The CDR3 contains 13 residues. Trimming pared 6 bases from V and 7 bases from J, leaving 15 bases between. Germline values: CDR1 SGHTA, CDR2 FQGNSA. Produced via immunoSEQ multiplex PCR; TCRdb's table is partial and in-frame only. The sample holds about 140,000 clones, approximately 87% seen once. Regarding time point: baseline pretreatment blood. Noted treatment: 15 Gy SBRT to primary tumor, nephrectomy 4 weeks later. The source of this sequence is a woman between 50 and 59 years old with renal cell carcinoma. The material was blood, obtained from a patient whose treatment included radiotherapy and nephrectomy. The chain joins TRBV7-2 to TRBJ1-2, with a tentative D call TRBD1 (5 bases). The CDR3 loop reads CASRAGAHRGYTF. The CDR3 bases are TGTGCCAGCAGAGCCGGGGCACACCGTGGCTACACCTTC.